The rows below give T cell receptor beta chains drawn from one sample of a study of CD8+CD57+ T cells in acquired aplastic anemia. TCRdb reprocessed the reads via MiXCR and lists one record per CDR3 protein. The sample has under 200,000 distinct CDR3 sequences; 70% to 75% are singletons. Material: sorted CD4+, CD8+, or CD8+CD57+ T cells (not recorded which) from PBMCs. These receptor sequences come from a human donor with aplastic anemia. CDR3s include the opening cysteine and the closing phenylalanine or tryptophan. D genes are given only for firm matches. Clone size appears in some rows only: once, few, many, or a class for an expanded clone.

j_call | clone_size | v_call | d_call | cdr3_length | cdr3_aa | cdr3_nt
TRBJ2-1 | - | TRBV12-3/TRBV12-4 | TRBD2 | 15 | CASSTTSGIYNEQFF | TGTGCCAGCAGCACGACTAGCGGGATTTACAATGAGCAGTTCTTC
TRBJ2-7 | - | TRBV19 | - | 13 | CASSRDNSYEQYF | TGTGCCAGTAGTCGGGACAACTCCTACGAGCAGTACTTC
TRBJ1-2 | - | TRBV20-1 | - | 13 | CSARGSGYYGYTF | TGCAGTGCTAGAGGCTCAGGTTACTATGGCTACACCTTC
TRBJ2-7 | - | TRBV6-1 | - | 14 | CASRLAAAVHEQYF | TGTGCCAGCAGGCTGGCGGCAGCAGTCCACGAGCAGTACTTC
TRBJ2-7 | - | TRBV20-1 | - | 12 | CSAGRALGEQYF | TGCAGTGCTGGCAGAGCTCTGGGGGAGCAGTACTTC
TRBJ1-1 | - | TRBV5-1 | - | 15 | CASSKTGSEDTEAFF | TGCGCCAGCAGTAAGACCGGTTCCGAGGACACTGAAGCTTTCTTT
TRBJ2-3 | - | TRBV24-1 | TRBD1 | 16 | CATSDSGQGRADTQYF | TGTGCCACCAGTGACTCCGGACAGGGCCGGGCTGATACGCAGTATTTT
TRBJ2-5 | - | TRBV2 | - | 14 | CASSDLKVGETQYF | TGTGCCAGCAGTGATTTGAAGGTTGGAGAGACCCAGTACTTC
TRBJ2-7 | few | TRBV20-1 | - | 12 | CSASLGNGEQYF | TGCAGTGCTAGTTTAGGGAACGGCGAGCAGTACTTC
TRBJ2-2 | - | TRBV25-1 | - | 15 | CASSDPGAGTGELFF | TGTGCCAGCAGTGATCCGGGGGCTGGCACCGGGGAGCTGTTTTTT
TRBJ1-1 | - | TRBV20-1 | - | 16 | CSARRLGQIKNTEAFF | TGCAGTGCTAGGCGACTTGGACAGATTAAGAACACTGAAGCTTTCTTT
TRBJ2-5 | few | TRBV6-6 | - | 14 | CASSVGGGGETQYF | TGTGCCAGCAGCGTAGGGGGGGGCGGTGAGACCCAGTACTTC
TRBJ2-7 | - | TRBV6-1 | - | 14 | CAINPTGLSYEQYF | TGTGCCATCAACCCGACGGGACTCTCCTACGAGCAGTACTTC
TRBJ2-5 | - | TRBV20-1 | TRBD2 | 15 | CSAMGLAGTQETQYF | TGCAGTGCAATGGGACTAGCGGGAACACAAGAGACCCAGTACTTC
TRBJ2-3 | - | TRBV19 | - | 15 | CASSQGLGATDTQYF | TGTGCCAGCAGCCAAGGTCTAGGGGCTACAGATACGCAGTATTTT
TRBJ2-2 | few | TRBV7-6 | - | 13 | CASSLQGAGELFF | TGTGCCAGCAGCTTGCAGGGTGCCGGGGAGCTGTTTTTT
TRBJ2-3 | - | TRBV7-6 | TRBD2 | 14 | CASMAGGGTDTQYF | TGTGCCAGCATGGCGGGGGGGGGCACAGATACGCAGTATTTT
TRBJ1-5 | - | TRBV7-8 | TRBD1 | 11 | CASSAGDRPIF | TGTGCCAGCAGCGCCGGGGACAGACCCATTTTT
TRBJ1-3 | many | TRBV4-3 | - | 15 | CASSQDIGVGNTIYF | TGCGCCAGCAGCCAAGATATCGGGGTCGGAAACACCATATATTTT
TRBJ1-4 | - | TRBV7-6 | TRBD1 | 16 | CASSTGTGLRVEKLFF | TGTGCCAGCAGCACCGGGACAGGCCTTAGGGTAGAAAAACTGTTTTTT
TRBJ2-6 | - | TRBV9 | TRBD2 | 17 | CASSVGGAGAGANVLTF | TGTGCCAGCAGCGTAGGGGGAGCGGGAGCTGGGGCCAACGTCCTGACTTTC
TRBJ2-3 | - | TRBV20-1 | - | 16 | CSARGSQATSTDTQYF | TGCAGTGCTAGAGGTTCACAGGCCACTAGCACAGATACGCAGTATTTT
TRBJ2-1 | few | TRBV20-1 | TRBD1 | 14 | CSATGTGDGNQQFF | TGCAGTGCTACCGGGACAGGGGATGGAAATCAGCAGTTCTTC
TRBJ1-1 | - | TRBV6-4 | - | 13 | CASRAGLNTEAFF | TGTGCCAGCAGGGCAGGCCTGAACACTGAAGCTTTCTTT
TRBJ1-1 | few | TRBV29-1 | - | 12 | CSVGRGITEAFF | TGCAGCGTTGGTCGGGGAATCACTGAAGCTTTCTTT
TRBJ2-3 | - | TRBV5-4 | TRBD2 | 13 | CASSFSGGDTQYF | TGTGCCAGCAGCTTCAGCGGGGGAGATACGCAGTATTTT
TRBJ2-1 | - | TRBV7-9 | - | 12 | CASSPESDEQFF | TGTGCCAGCAGCCCGGAATCGGATGAGCAGTTCTTC
TRBJ2-5 | - | TRBV7-2 | - | 15 | CASSLARQIQETQYF | TGTGCCAGCAGCTTAGCCAGACAGATCCAAGAGACCCAGTACTTC
TRBJ1-1 | once | TRBV15 | - | 14 | CATSLPGTSTEAFF | TGTGCCACCAGCCTTCCGGGGACGAGCACTGAAGCTTTCTTT
TRBJ1-6 | - | TRBV7-2 | - | 17 | CASSLGLAGGLNSPLHF | TGTGCCAGCAGCTTAGGGCTAGCGGGGGGGCTTAATTCACCCCTCCACTTT
TRBJ1-5 | - | TRBV19 | - | 15 | CASLPMTGQNQPQHF | TGTGCCTCCCTACCGATGACAGGACAGAATCAGCCCCAGCATTTT
TRBJ2-3 | - | TRBV20-1 | TRBD2 | 18 | CSARDRGTSGGATDTQYF | TGCAGTGCTAGAGATCGGGGGACTAGCGGGGGGGCTACAGATACGCAGTATTTT